The T cell receptor (beta chain) under discussion was sequenced for a study of blood T cells in healthy people across ages. A second PCR, run for roughly 7 to 11 cycles, used a sample-barcoded 5' primer plus a J-beta primer mix. TCRdb re-derived calls from the 5' RACE reads in MiXCR, one entry per CDR3 protein. The sample holds 1.8 million or so distinct CDR3 sequences; 35% to 50% are singletons and the top ten take about 21%. CDR3 length equals 16 residues. In germline, CDR1 is SEHNR, CDR2 FQNEAQ (reference sequence). V was pared by 5 bases and J by 3 bases, with 7 bases of the junction left unmatched.

This chain connects TRBV7-9 to TRBJ2-2; 9 nucleotides line up with TRBD1. Material for sequencing was blood. This TCR was recovered from a human donor in good health. The CDR3 sequence is CASSVQGAGDTGELFF. Written as DNA, the CDR3 is TGTGCCAGCAGCGTACAGGGGGCCGGGGACACCGGGGAGCTGTTTTTT.